Each of the 20 T cell receptor beta chains below was sequenced from the same sample in a study of T cell responses to AZD1222 COVID-19 vaccine. Sequencing used immunoSEQ multiplex PCR; TCRdb keeps in-frame clones, though not all of them. Of 120,000 to 150,000 clones detected, 80% to 95% appear once; the ten largest clones hold less than 1%. This specimen was peripheral blood, taken on day 0 of MenACWY control vaccination. The receptors here all came from an adult in good health.

This rearrangement joins TRBV9 to TRBJ2-1; 7 bases align to TRBD1. Germline CDR1 and CDR2: SGDLS and YYNGEE. V shed 3 bases and J 5 bases; nucleotides not matched to a gene: 5. The CDR3 covers 14 residues. The CDR3 DNA reads as TGTGCCAGCAGCGGGCAGGGGGTTGACAATGAGCAGTTCTTC. Its protein is CASSGQGVDNEQFF.

The chain carries TRBV9 and TRBJ2-2; the D is unclear. The V end was cut by 0 bases, the J end by 6 bases, with 12 bases between. Germline V gives CDR1 SGDLS, CDR2 YYNGEE. This CDR3 region has 15 residues. Here the CDR3 reads CASSVGVAAPGELFF. CDR3 in DNA: TGTGCCAGCAGCGTAGGGGTGGCCGCCCCCGGGGAGCTGTTTTTT.

V usage is TRBV4-3 and J usage is TRBJ1-2; TRBD1 might be the D (6 bases). This CDR3 has 16 residues. V dropped 4 bases and J dropped 0 bases, with 15 bases sitting between them. The germline CDR1 and CDR2 sequences are LGHNA and YSLEER. The CDR3 here is CASSPGQGRANYGYTF. For the CDR3, the DNA is TGCGCCAGCAGCCCTGGGCAGGGGAGGGCTAACTATGGCTACACCTTC.

In its sample, this clone was seen once. This chain uses TRBV11-2 with TRBJ1-1; D gene uncertain. The ends were cut back, 5 bases at V and 0 bases at J, with 13 bases in the middle. Germline V gives CDR1 SGHAT, CDR2 FQNNGV. This CDR3 comprises 15 residues. The CDR3 DNA reads TGTGCCAGCAGCCAACGAGCAGCCGTGAACACTGAAGCTTTCTTT. Translated: CASSQRAAVNTEAFF.

The chain links TRBV11-2 to TRBJ1-1; no clear D gene. Germline lookup yields CDR1 SGHAT and CDR2 FQNNGV. This CDR3 contains 12 residues. V shed 3 bases and J shed 1 base, with 3 bases lying between them. CDR3 sequence (DNA): TGTGCCAGCAGCTTGTGGAACACTGAAGCTTTCTTT. Translating gives CASSLWNTEAFF.

The J gene is TRBJ1-2, the V gene TRBV6-5; possible D gene TRBD1, 6 bases. V lost 2 bases, J lost 8 bases, and 12 bases lay in between. The CDR3 has 13 amino acids. Germline CDR1 is MNHEY and CDR2 is SVGAGI. CDR3 region: CASSYGGSYGYTF. CDR3 DNA sequence: TGTGCCAGCAGTTACGGGGGCTCCTACGGCTACACCTTC.

The chain combines TRBV19 with TRBJ1-2, with D perhaps TRBD1 (5 bases). The germline CDR1 and CDR2 sequences are LNHDA and SQIVND (reference sequence). Trimming pared 1 base from V and 3 bases from J, leaving 15 bases between. This CDR3 is 16 amino acids long. The CDR3 spells CASSIGFKGLDYGYTF. The CDR3 nucleotides read TGTGCCAGTAGTATAGGGTTTAAGGGGCTCGACTATGGCTACACCTTC. The variable domain in full, with the rest retrieved from reference TRBV19 and TRBJ1-2, is DGGITQSPKYLFRKEGQNVTLSCEQNLNHDAMYWYRQDPGQGLRLIYYSQIVNDFQKGDIAEGYSVSREKKESFPLTVTSAQKNPTAFYLCASSIGFKGLDYGYTFGSGTRLTVV.

This chain uses TRBV27 with TRBJ1-6; no definite D call. The CDR3 has 15 residues. The germline gives CDR1 MNHEY, CDR2 SMNVEV (reference sequence). V was pared by 5 bases and J by 7 bases, with 15 bases between. In DNA, the CDR3 is TGTGCCAGCAGTCCTCGACGGATTTCGAATTCACCCCTCCACTTT. Translating gives CASSPRRISNSPLHF.

V usage is TRBV11-2 and J usage is TRBJ1-1; tentative D call: TRBD1 (5 bases). V was pared by 3 bases and J by 3 bases, with 17 bases between. Germline V gene lookup returns CDR1 SGHAT and CDR2 FQNNGV. The CDR3 length is 16 residues. Written as DNA, the CDR3 is TGTGCCAGCAGCTTCCTGGGGGGGGGATCGGACACTGAAGCTTTCTTT. Translation: CASSFLGGGSDTEAFF.

The chain recombines TRBV4-3 with TRBJ2-7; no clear D gene. Trimming removed 0 bases from V and 1 base from J, with 10 bases in between. Germline V gene lookup returns CDR1 LGHNA and CDR2 YSLEER. The CDR3 spans 15 residues. This CDR3 reads CASSQDADVSYEQYF. CDR3 coding DNA: TGCGCCAGCAGCCAAGATGCAGACGTATCCTACGAGCAGTACTTC.

The chain recombines TRBV5-5 with TRBJ1-6; D uncertain. From germline, CDR1 is SGHKS and CDR2 YYEKEE (reference sequence). The CDR3 sequence is 14 residues long. With 1 base removed from V and 9 bases from J, the gap between germline ends came to 11 bases. DNA for the CDR3: TGTGCCAGCAGCTTGAAAGCCGGGCCTTCACCCCTCCACTTT. Its translation is CASSLKAGPSPLHF.

The V call is TRBV19, the J call TRBJ2-5; no clear D gene. The CDR3 is 13 amino acids. V dropped 5 bases and J dropped 0 bases, with 7 bases sitting between them. Looked up from germline, CDR1 is LNHDA and CDR2 is SQIVND (reference sequence). CDR3 residues: CASSVADQETQYF. The CDR3 bases are TGTGCCAGTAGTGTCGCGGACCAAGAGACCCAGTACTTC.

This clone was observed once. This chain connects TRBV10-3 to TRBJ1-1; no clear D gene. Germline V gene data show CDR1 as ENHRY and CDR2 as SYGVKD. Trimming cost V 11 bases and J 3 bases, with 16 bases left between them. There are 13 residues in the CDR3. CDR3 DNA: TGTGCCGCATCGATCCAGGCACACACTGAAGCTTTCTTT. Residues: CAASIQAHTEAFF.

The chain employs TRBV4-3 and TRBJ1-3; D unresolved. The germline V and J ends were trimmed by 1 base and 2 bases, with 12 bases remaining between them. From germline, CDR1 is LGHNA and CDR2 YSLEER. This CDR3 has 16 amino acids. The DNA for the CDR3 is TGCGCCAGCAGCCAAGTACCAGACCGAGCTGGAAACACCATATATTTT. Protein sequence: CASSQVPDRAGNTIYF.

This clone has more than one count but fewer than ten. The gene calls are TRBV7-2 and TRBJ1-1; no reliable D call. Germline loops: CDR1 SGHTA, CDR2 FQGNSA. The CDR3 has 14 residues. V was pared by 1 base and J by 7 bases, with 13 bases between. DNA of the CDR3: TGTGCCAGCAGCTTAGGTCAGGCCGGCGATGAAGCTTTCTTT. As protein: CASSLGQAGDEAFF.

This CDR3 is CASSSPLRSGEAFF. The DNA of the CDR3 is TGCGCCAGCAGCTCGCCCCTCCGATCGGGCGAAGCTTTCTTT. This chain links TRBV5-1 with TRBJ1-1; D is unclear. The V end lost 3 bases, the J end lost 8 bases, and 17 bases lay between the germline ends. The CDR3 loop spans 14 amino acids. Germline V gene lookup returns CDR1 SGHRS and CDR2 YFSETQ.

The chain employs TRBV2 and TRBJ2-1; 11 nucleotides agree with TRBD1. The CDR3 runs 16 residues. The trim removed 6 bases at V and 10 bases at J, leaving 14 bases unmatched. Germline V gives CDR1 SNHLY, CDR2 FYNNEI. The CDR3 nucleotides read TGTGCCAGCAGCATTTTACCGGGACAGGGGGTAGGGGAGCAGTTCTTC. Translating gives CASSILPGQGVGEQFF.

The V and J genes are TRBV11-2 and TRBJ2-5, with D hard to call. V lost 0 bases and J lost 7, with 12 bases in between. The CDR3 runs to 14 residues. CDR1 is SGHAT, CDR2 FQNNGV, per germline. This chain's CDR3 is CASSLDQRGGTQYF. CDR3 nucleotides: TGTGCCAGCAGCTTAGATCAGAGAGGTGGGACCCAGTACTTC.

V gene TRBV12-5 combines with J gene TRBJ1-4; 7 nucleotides agree with TRBD1. The CDR3 contains 15 residues. Germline-derived CDR1 and CDR2 are LGHNT and FRNRAP. V was pared by 4 bases and J by 0 bases, with 2 bases of the junction left unmatched. The CDR3 loop reads CASGSGQPTNEKLFF. The CDR3 DNA follows: TGTGCTAGTGGTTCGGGACAGCCAACTAATGAAAAACTGTTTTTT.

This chain links TRBV7-8 with TRBJ2-4; tentatively, D is TRBD1 or TRBD2 (5 bases each). The CDR3 runs 15 residues. Looked up from germline, CDR1 is SGHVS and CDR2 is FQNEAQ. V was clipped by 5 bases and J by 15 bases, with 26 bases between them. CDR3 nucleotide sequence: TGTGCCAGCAGCCCACTTAGGGACCTGACTCCTCATCTGTACTTC. Its translation: CASSPLRDLTPHLYF. The complete variable domain, with remaining parts taken from reference TRBV7-8 and TRBJ2-4, reads GAGVSQSPRYKVAKRGQDVALRCDPISGHVSLFWYQQALGQGPEFLTYFQNEAQLDKSGLPSDRFFAERPEGSVSTLKIQRTQQEDSAVYLCASSPLRDLTPHLYFGAGTRLSVL.